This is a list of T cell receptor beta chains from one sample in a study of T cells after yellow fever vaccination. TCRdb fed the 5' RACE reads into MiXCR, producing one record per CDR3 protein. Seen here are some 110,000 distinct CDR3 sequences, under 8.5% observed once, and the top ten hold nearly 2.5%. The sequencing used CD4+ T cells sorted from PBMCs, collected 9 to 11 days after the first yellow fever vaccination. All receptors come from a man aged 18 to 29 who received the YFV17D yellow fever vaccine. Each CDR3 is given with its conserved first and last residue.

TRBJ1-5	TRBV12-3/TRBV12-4	CASSRYSMRVGQPQHF
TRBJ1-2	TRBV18	CASSPLDTTYGYTF
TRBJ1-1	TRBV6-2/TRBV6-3	CASSYPLDGNTEAFF
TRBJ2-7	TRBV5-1	CASSRTLAGGPREQYF
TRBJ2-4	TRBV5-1	CASSWGQGNIQYF
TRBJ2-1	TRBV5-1	CASSLGVLGLDEQFF
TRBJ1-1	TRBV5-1	CASTRLPQGGLTEAFF
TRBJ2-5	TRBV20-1	CSLAGLNQETQYF
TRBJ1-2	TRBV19	CASSTPTGTNYGYTF
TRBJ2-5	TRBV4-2	CASSLSPGTPETQYF
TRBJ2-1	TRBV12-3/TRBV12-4	CASSRDRGGDEQFF
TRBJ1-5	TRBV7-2	CASLQDLNQPQHF
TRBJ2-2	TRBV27	CASSLWAGGFTGELFF
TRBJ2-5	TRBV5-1	CASSLSPQETQYF
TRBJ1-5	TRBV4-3	CASSQDGPGAYSNQPQHF
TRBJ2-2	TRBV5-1	CASSGASGTGELFF
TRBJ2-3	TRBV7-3	CASSLSSGGVADTQYF
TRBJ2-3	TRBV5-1	CASSPGTSTDTQYF
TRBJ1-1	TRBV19	CASSIGERGVAFF
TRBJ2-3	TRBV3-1	CASSQGVSGGAGTQYF
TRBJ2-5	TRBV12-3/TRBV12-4	CASRFTENQETQYF
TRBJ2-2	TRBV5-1	CASSLMGQGTGELFF
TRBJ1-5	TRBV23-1	CASSQSRSTQPQHF
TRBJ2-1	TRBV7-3	CASSKPDSHEQFF
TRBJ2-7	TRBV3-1	CASSLGNEQYF
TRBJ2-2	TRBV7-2	CASSLGGSGTTWELFF